This T cell receptor beta chain was documented in a study of T cells in Graves' hyperthyroidism and ophthalmopathy. Researchers amplified the TCR beta CDR3 regions from RNA transcripts. RT-PCR in the first round (using the HTBI primer set) targeted the TCR CDR3. One entry per CDR3 protein results from TCRdb running MiXCR on the multiplex PCR reads. Of hundreds of thousands of distinct CDR3 sequences in the sample, approximately 17% were seen once. In making diagnoses, clinical symptoms, serum thyroxine and TRAb, thyroid ultrasound and orbital computed tomography were all used. The CDR3 sequence is 15 residues long. Trimming removed 4 bases from V and 6 bases from J; junction bases left unmatched: 8. Germline V gene data show CDR1 as SGHRS and CDR2 as YFSETQ. This clonotype has only a few counts.

The V and J genes are TRBV5-1 and TRBJ2-5, with TRBD1 matching over 11 bases. Sequencing was done on a sample of blood. The TCR sequence derives from a woman aged 60-70 years with Graves' ophthalmopathy. CDR3 nucleotides: TGCGCCAGCAGCGCACGGACAGGGGGCCGGAAGACCCAGTACTTC. Protein: CASSARTGGRKTQYF.